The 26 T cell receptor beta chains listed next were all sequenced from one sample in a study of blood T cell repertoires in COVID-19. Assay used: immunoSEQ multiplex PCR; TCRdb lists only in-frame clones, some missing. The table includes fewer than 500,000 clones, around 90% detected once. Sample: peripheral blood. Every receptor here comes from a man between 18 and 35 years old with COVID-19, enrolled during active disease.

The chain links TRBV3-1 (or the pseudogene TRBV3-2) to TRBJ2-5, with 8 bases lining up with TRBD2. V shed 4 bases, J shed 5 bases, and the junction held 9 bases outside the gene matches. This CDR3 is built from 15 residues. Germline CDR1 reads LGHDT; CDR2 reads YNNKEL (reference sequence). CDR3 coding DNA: TGTGCCAGCAGCCCCGGGGGGGCCTATTCGGAGACCCAGTACTTC. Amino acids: CASSPGGAYSETQYF.

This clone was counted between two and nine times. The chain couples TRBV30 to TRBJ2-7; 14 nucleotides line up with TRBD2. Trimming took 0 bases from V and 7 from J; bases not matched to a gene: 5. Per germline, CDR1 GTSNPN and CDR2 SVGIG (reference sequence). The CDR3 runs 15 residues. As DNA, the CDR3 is TGTGCCTGGAGTGTACAGGGACTAGCGGGAGTGGAGCAGTACTTC. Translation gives CAWSVQGLAGVEQYF.

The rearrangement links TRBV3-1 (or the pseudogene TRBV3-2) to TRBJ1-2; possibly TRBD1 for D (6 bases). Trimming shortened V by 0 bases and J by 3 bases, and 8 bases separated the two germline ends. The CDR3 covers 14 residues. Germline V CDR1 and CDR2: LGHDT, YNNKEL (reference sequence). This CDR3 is CASSQETGDYGYTF. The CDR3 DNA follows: TGTGCCAGCAGCCAAGAGACAGGAGACTATGGCTACACCTTC.

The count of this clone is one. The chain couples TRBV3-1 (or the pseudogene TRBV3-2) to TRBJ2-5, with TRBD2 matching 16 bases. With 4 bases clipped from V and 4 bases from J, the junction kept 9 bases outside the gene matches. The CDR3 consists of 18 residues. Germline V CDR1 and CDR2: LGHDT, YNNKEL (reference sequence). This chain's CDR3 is CASSLPGTSGGASETQYF. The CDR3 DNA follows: TGTGCCAGCAGCCTTCCAGGGACTAGCGGGGGGGCTTCAGAGACCCAGTACTTC.

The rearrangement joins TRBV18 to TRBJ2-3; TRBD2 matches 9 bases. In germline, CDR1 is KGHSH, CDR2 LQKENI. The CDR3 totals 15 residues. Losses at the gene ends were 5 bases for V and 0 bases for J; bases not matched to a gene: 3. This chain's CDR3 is CASSKTSGSTDTQYF. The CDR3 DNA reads TGTGCCAGCTCAAAAACTAGCGGGAGCACAGATACGCAGTATTTT.

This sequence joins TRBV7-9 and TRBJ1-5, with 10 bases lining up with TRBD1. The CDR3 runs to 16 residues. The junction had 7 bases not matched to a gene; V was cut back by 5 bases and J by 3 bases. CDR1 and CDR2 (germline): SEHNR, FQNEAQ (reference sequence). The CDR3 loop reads CASSPGDRGDNQPQHF. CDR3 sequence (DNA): TGTGCCAGCAGCCCCGGGGACAGGGGTGACAATCAGCCCCAGCATTTT.

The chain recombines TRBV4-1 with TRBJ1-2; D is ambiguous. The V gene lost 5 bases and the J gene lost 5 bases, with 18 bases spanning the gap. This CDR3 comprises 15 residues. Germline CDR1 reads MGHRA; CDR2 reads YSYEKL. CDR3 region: CASSSLQRGGYGYTF. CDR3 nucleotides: TGCGCCAGCAGCTCCCTCCAGCGGGGAGGTTATGGCTACACCTTC.

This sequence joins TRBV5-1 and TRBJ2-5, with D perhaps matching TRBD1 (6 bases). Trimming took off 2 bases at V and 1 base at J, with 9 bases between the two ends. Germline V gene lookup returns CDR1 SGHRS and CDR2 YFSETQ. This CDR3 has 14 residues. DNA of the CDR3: TGCGCCAGCAGCTTAGCCAGGGGCCAAGAGACCCAGTACTTC. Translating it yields CASSLARGQETQYF.

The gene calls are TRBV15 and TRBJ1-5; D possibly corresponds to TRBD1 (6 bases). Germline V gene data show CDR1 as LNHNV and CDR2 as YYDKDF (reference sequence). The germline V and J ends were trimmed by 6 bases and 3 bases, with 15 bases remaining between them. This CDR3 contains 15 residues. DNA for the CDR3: TGTGCCACCAGTGAAGGACAGCTTTACAATCAGCCCCAGCATTTT. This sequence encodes CATSEGQLYNQPQHF.

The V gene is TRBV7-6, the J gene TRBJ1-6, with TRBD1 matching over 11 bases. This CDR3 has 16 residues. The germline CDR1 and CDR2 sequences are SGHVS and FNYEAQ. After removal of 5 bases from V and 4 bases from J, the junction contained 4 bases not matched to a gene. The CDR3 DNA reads TGTGCCAGCAGCGCGGGGACAGGGGGGTATAATTCACCCCTCCACTTT. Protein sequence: CASSAGTGGYNSPLHF.

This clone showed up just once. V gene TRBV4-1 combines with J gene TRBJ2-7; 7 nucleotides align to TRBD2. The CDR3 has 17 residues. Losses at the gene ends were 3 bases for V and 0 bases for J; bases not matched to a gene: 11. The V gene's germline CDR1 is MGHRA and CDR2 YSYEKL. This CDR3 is CASSHLGGTGPSYEQYF. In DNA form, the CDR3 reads TGCGCCAGCAGCCATCTGGGGGGGACGGGACCCTCCTACGAGCAGTACTTC.

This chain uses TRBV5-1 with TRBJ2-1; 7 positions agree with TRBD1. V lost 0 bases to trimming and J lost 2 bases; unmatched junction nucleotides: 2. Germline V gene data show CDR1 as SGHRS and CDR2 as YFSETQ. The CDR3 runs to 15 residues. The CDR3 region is CASSLAQGAYNEQFF. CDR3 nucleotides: TGCGCCAGCAGCTTGGCCCAGGGGGCCTACAATGAGCAGTTCTTC.

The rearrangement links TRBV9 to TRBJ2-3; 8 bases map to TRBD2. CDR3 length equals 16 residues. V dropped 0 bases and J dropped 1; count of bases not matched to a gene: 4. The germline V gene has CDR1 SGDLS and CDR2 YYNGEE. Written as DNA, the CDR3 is TGTGCCAGCAGCGTAGAACAGGGACTAGGCACAGATACGCAGTATTTT. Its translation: CASSVEQGLGTDTQYF. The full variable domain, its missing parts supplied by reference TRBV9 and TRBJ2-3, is DSGVTQTPKHLITATGQRVTLRCSPRSGDLSVYWYQQSLDQGLQFLIQYYNGEERAKGNILERFSAQQFPDLHSELNLSSLELGDSALYFCASSVEQGLGTDTQYFGPGTRLTVL.

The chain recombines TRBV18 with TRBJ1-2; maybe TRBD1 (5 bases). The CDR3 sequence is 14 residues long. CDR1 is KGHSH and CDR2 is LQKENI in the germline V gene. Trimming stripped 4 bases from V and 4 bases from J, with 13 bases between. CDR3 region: CASSRGGLAYGYTF. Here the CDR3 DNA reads TGTGCCAGCTCACGCGGGGGACTGGCCTATGGCTACACCTTC.

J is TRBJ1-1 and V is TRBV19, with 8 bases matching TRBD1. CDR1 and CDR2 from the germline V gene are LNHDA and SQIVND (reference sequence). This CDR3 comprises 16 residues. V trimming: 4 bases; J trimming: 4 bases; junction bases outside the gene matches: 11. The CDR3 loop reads CASSTRRTGSGTEAFF. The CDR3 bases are TGTGCCAGTAGTACCCGGAGGACAGGGTCGGGCACTGAAGCTTTCTTT.

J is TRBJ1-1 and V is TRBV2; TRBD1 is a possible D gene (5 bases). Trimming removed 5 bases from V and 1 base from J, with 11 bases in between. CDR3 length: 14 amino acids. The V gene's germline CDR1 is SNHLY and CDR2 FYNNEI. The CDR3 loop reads CASSRQKTNTEAFF. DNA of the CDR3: TGTGCCAGCAGTAGACAGAAGACGAACACTGAAGCTTTCTTT.

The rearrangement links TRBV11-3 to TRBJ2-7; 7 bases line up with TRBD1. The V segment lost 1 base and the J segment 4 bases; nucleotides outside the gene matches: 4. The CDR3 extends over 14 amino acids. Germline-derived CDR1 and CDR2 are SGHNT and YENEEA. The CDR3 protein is CASSLGWDSYEQYF. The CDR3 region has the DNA TGTGCCAGCAGCTTAGGATGGGACAGTTACGAGCAGTACTTC. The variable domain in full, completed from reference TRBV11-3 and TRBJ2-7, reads EAGVVQSPRYKIIEKKQPVAFWCNPISGHNTLYWYLQNLGQGPELLIRYENEEAVDDSQLPKDRFSAERLKGVDSTLKIQPAELGDSAVYLCASSLGWDSYEQYFGPGTRLTVT.

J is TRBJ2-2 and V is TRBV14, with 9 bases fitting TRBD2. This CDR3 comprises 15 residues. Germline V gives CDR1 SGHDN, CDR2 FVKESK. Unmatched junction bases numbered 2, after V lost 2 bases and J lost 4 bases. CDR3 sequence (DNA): TGTGCCAGCAGCCAAAGGCGGGGGGGCACCGGGGAGCTGTTTTTT. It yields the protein CASSQRRGGTGELFF.

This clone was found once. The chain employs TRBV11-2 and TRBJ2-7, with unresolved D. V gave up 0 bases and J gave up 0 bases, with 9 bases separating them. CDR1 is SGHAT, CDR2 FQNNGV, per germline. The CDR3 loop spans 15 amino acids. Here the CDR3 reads CASSLEGSSSYEQYF. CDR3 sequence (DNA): TGTGCCAGCAGCTTAGAAGGTAGCTCCTCCTACGAGCAGTACTTC.

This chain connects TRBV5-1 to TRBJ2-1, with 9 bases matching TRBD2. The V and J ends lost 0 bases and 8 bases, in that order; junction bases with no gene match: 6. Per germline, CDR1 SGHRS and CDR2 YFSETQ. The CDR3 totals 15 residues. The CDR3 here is CASSLGSGRMDEQFF. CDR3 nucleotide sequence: TGCGCCAGCAGCTTGGGGAGCGGGAGGATGGATGAGCAGTTCTTC.

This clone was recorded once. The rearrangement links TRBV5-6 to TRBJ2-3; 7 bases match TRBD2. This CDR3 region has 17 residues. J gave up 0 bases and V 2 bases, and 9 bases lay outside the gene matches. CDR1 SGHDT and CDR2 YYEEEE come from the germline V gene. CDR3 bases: TGTGCCAGCAGCTTAAGGGTGGGAGGGCTAAGCACAGATACGCAGTATTTT. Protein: CASSLRVGGLSTDTQYF.

CDR3 DNA sequence: TGTGCCAGCTCACCAGAGTTAGGCGGGGGCGGAGGCGATACGCAGTATTTT. The encoded protein is CASSPELGGGGGDTQYF. This chain joins TRBV18 and TRBJ2-3, with D possibly TRBD2 on 7 matching bases. This CDR3 comprises 17 residues. Germline CDR1 is KGHSH and CDR2 is LQKENI. Trimming pared 2 bases from V and 6 bases from J, leaving 21 bases between. Combining the CDR3 with reference TRBV18 and TRBJ2-3 gives the whole variable domain NAGVMQNPRHLVRRRGQEARLRCSPMKGHSHVYWYRQLPEEGLKFMVYLQKENIIDESGMPKERFSAEFPKEGPSILRIQQVVRGDSAAYFCASSPELGGGGGDTQYFGPGTRLTVL.

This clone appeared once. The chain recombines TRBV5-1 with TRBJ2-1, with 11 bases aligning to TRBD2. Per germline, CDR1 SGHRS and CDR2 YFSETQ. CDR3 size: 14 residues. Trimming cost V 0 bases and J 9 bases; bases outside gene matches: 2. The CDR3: CASSLGGLAVEQFF. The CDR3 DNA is TGCGCCAGCAGCTTGGGGGGACTAGCGGTTGAGCAGTTCTTC.

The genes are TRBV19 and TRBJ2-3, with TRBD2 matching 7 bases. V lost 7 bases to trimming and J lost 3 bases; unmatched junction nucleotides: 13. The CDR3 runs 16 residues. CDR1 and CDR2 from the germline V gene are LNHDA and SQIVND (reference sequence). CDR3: CASMGGGFPTTDTQYF. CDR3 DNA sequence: TGTGCCAGTATGGGGGGGGGATTTCCAACTACAGATACGCAGTATTTT.

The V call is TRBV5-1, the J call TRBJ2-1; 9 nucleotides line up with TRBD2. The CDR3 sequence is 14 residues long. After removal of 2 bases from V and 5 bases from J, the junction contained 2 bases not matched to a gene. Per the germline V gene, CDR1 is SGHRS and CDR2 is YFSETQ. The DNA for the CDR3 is TGCGCCAGCAGCTTAGCGGGAGGCCACAATGAGCAGTTCTTC. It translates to CASSLAGGHNEQFF.

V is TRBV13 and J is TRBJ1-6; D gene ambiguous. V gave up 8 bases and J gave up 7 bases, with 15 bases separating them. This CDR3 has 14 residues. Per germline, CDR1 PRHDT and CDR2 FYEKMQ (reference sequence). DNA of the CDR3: TGTGCCAGCCGCGTTAGGAGTATCAATTCACCCCTCCACTTT. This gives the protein CASRVRSINSPLHF. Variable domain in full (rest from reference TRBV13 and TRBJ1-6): AAGVIQSPRHLIKEKRETATLKCYPIPRHDTVYWYQQGPGQDPQFLISFYEKMQSDKGSIPDRFSAQQFSDYHSELNMSSLELGDSALYFCASRVRSINSPLHFGNGTRLTVT.